The 10 T cell receptor beta chains below were found in one sample sequenced in a study of naive and memory T cell subsets. Whole-study findings and limits: Especially in CD8 cells, naive repertoires contained a few larger clonotypes, possibly CD45RA-re-expressing memory cells.

An equimolar mix of two oligonucleotides served as the beta constant-region primer for TRBC1 and TRBC2. Four rounds of PCR amplified the ligated cDNA using nested alpha and beta constant-region primers plus SP2. One entry per CDR3 protein, called by TCRdb with MiXCR from the UMI-ligation and nested PCR reads. This table holds roughly 100,000 distinct CDR3 sequences, 11% found once. Their specific antigens are unknown. The sequencing sample was made of naive CD4+ T cells from blood. Source of these receptors: a human donor in good health.

This clonotype was observed a few times. The chain is built from TRBV6-6 and TRBJ2-2; D might be TRBD1 or TRBD2, each matching 5 bases. V lost 5 bases to trimming and J lost 4 bases, with 20 bases between them. The CDR3 loop spans 17 amino acids. Germline lookup yields CDR1 MNHNY and CDR2 SVGAGI (reference sequence). The CDR3 DNA reads as TGTGCCAGCAGTCCCGCCAACATTTTGAGGGGCACCGGGGAGCTGTTTTTT. Amino acids: CASSPANILRGTGELFF.

The chain carries TRBV5-1 and TRBJ2-2; D possibly corresponds to TRBD1 (5 bases). V was trimmed by 2 bases and J by 4 bases, leaving 12 bases between them. Germline V gives CDR1 SGHRS, CDR2 YFSETQ. The CDR3 contains 15 residues. The CDR3 reads CASSFREVVTGELFF. The CDR3 nucleotides read TGCGCCAGCAGCTTCAGGGAAGTGGTCACCGGGGAGCTGTTTTTT.

The J gene is TRBJ1-2, the V gene TRBV7-2, with TRBD1 as a possible D gene (6 bases). Germline CDR1 SGHTA, CDR2 FQGNSA. This CDR3 is built from 14 residues. V was shortened by 7 bases and J by 1 base, with 13 bases between the two germline ends. The DNA of the CDR3 is TGTGCCAGCACAGCCGGGACAAGTAACTATGGCTACACCTTC. Translated, it gives CASTAGTSNYGYTF.

This clonotype was counted ten times or more. V and J are TRBV28 and TRBJ2-7, with 8 bases that match TRBD1. The germline CDR1 and CDR2 sequences are MDHEN and SYDVKM. The V segment lost 7 bases and the J segment 5 bases; nucleotides outside the gene matches: 4. This CDR3 comprises 12 residues. CDR3 bases: TGTGCCAGCACGGACAGGGTGCACGAGCAGTACTTC. Residues: CASTDRVHEQYF.

This chain joins TRBV6-2 or TRBV6-3 and TRBJ1-5; 7 positions match TRBD1. This CDR3 is built from 14 residues. Germline assignment: CDR1 MNHEY and CDR2 SVGEGT. V trimming: 4 bases; J trimming: 8 bases; junction bases outside the gene matches: 8. The CDR3 loop reads CASSLTGAVEPQHF. CDR3 nucleotides: TGTGCCAGCAGTTTAACAGGGGCGGTTGAGCCCCAGCATTTT.

The J gene is TRBJ1-1, the V gene TRBV10-3; D uncertain. The CDR3 is made up of 16 amino acids. Trimming pared 3 bases from V and 6 bases from J, leaving 20 bases between. Germline assignment: CDR1 ENHRY and CDR2 SYGVKD. The CDR3 loop reads CAISEGQPGRNAEAFF. Written as DNA, the CDR3 is TGTGCCATCAGTGAAGGTCAGCCAGGACGAAACGCTGAAGCTTTCTTT.

The chain has TRBV29-1 and TRBJ1-1; possibly TRBD1 for D (6 bases). The CDR3 is 14 amino acids. Germline CDR1 SQVTM, CDR2 ANQGSEA. V dropped 5 bases and J dropped 0 bases, with 13 bases sitting between them. The CDR3 loop reads CSVLRTELNTEAFF. As DNA, the CDR3 is TGCAGCGTTCTCCGGACAGAGCTGAACACTGAAGCTTTCTTT.

This clonotype was counted only a few times. The chain is built from TRBV4-2 and TRBJ1-6; TRBD1 might be the D (6 bases). V lost 4 bases and J 7 bases, leaving 23 bases between the germline ends. The CDR3 covers 18 residues. Per the germline V gene, CDR1 is LGHNA and CDR2 is YNFKEQ. CDR3 nucleotide sequence: TGTGCCAGCAGCCTGACCTGGGGGGCAGGGAGGACGAATTCACCCCTCCACTTT. This translates into CASSLTWGAGRTNSPLHF.

This clonotype was detected many times. The rearrangement joins TRBV4-3 to TRBJ1-1, with 7 nucleotides matching TRBD1. The CDR3 runs 16 residues. CDR1 and CDR2 (germline): LGHNA, YSLEER. J was trimmed by 2 bases and V by 0 bases; bases with no gene match: 6. CDR3 amino acids: CASSQDWDSPNTEAFF. The CDR3, as DNA: TGCGCCAGCAGCCAAGATTGGGACAGTCCAAACACTGAAGCTTTCTTT.

This clonotype has only a few counts. The chain recombines TRBV24-1 with TRBJ2-1; 14 bases align to TRBD2. V was pared by 4 bases and J by 6 bases, with 10 bases of the junction left unmatched. The CDR3 loop spans 18 amino acids. Germline V lookup: CDR1 KGHDR, CDR2 SFDVKD. The CDR3 sequence is CATSDPAGTSGSVNEQFF. CDR3 coding DNA: TGTGCCACCAGTGACCCCGCCGGGACTAGCGGGAGTGTCAATGAGCAGTTCTTC.